This T cell receptor (beta chain) was documented in a study of shared clonotypes between healthy human individuals. Here immunoSEQ multiplex PCR was the method, and the copy in TCRdb shows in-frame clones only, minus some. The sample holds 2.3 million or so clones, over 90% seen once. The CDR3 runs to 13 residues. The V and J ends lost 6 bases and 6 bases respectively, with 11 bases between them. Germline assignment: CDR1 MNHEY and CDR2 SVGAGI. This sequence originates from a man between 18 and 35 years old in good health. Some clones in this sample may be carry-over from other donors' samples. Input material: naive CD4+ T cells from PBMCs. Subset given: CD45RA+ positively selected. The chain uses TRBV6-5 and TRBJ2-2, with D uncertain. The CDR3 region is CASSPQQSGELFF. The DNA of the CDR3 is TGTGCCAGCAGCCCACAGCAGTCCGGGGAGCTGTTTTTT.